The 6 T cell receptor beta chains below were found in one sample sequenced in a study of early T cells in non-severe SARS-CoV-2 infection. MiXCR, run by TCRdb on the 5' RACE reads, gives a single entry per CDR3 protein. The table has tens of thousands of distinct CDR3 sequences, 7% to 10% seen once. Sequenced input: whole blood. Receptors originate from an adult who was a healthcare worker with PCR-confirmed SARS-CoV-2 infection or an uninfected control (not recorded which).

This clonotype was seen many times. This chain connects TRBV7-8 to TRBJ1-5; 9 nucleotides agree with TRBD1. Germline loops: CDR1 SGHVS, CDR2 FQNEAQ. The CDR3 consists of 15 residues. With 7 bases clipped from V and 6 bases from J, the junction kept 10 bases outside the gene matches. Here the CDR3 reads CASTPDRGNSQPQHF. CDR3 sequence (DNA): TGTGCCAGCACCCCGGACAGGGGTAATTCTCAGCCCCAGCATTTT.

The CDR3, as DNA: TGTGCCAGCAGTTTAGGGACAGGGCATGGCTACACCTTC. Protein: CASSLGTGHGYTF. The chain joins TRBV27 to TRBJ1-2, with 9 bases aligning to TRBD1. Unmatched junction bases numbered 1, after V lost 2 bases and J lost 6 bases. This CDR3 contains 13 residues. Germline assignment: CDR1 MNHEY and CDR2 SMNVEV (reference sequence).

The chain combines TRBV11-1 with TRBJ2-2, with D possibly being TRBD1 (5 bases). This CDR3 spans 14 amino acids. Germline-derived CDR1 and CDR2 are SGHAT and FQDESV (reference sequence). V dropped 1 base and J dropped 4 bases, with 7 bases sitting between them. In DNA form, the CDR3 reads TGTGCCAGCAGCTTAGTTCAGGGCACCGGGGAGCTGTTTTTT. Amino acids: CASSLVQGTGELFF.

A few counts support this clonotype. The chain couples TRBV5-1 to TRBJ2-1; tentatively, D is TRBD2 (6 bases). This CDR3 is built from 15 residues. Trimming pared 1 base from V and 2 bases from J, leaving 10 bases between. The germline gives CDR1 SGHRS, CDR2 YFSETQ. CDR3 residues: CASSLSGDTYNEQFF. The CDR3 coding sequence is TGCGCCAGCAGCTTGTCGGGAGATACCTACAATGAGCAGTTCTTC.

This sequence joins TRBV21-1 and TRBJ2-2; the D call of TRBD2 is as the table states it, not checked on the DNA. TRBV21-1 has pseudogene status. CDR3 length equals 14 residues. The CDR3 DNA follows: TGTGCCAGCGGTCCTAGCGGGAACACCGGGGAGCTGTTTTTT. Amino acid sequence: CASGPSGNTGELFF.

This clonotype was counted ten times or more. The CDR3 sequence is CSARIGWGNQPQHF. Here the CDR3 DNA reads TGCAGTGCTAGGATTGGCTGGGGCAATCAGCCCCAGCATTTT. This sequence joins TRBV20-1 and TRBJ1-5, with no clear D. There are 14 residues in the CDR3. Germline CDR1 is DFQATT and CDR2 is SNEGSKA (reference sequence). The V gene lost 3 bases and the J gene lost 2 bases, with 11 bases spanning the gap.